Each of the 2 T cell receptor beta chains below was sequenced from the same sample in a study of T cell responses to AZD1222 COVID-19 vaccine. Repertoires were generated with immunoSEQ multiplex PCR, while TCRdb's copy carries only in-frame clones and drops some. The sample shows 99,000 or so clones, around 89% of them seen only once. The source was peripheral blood, collected on day 0 of AZD1222 vaccination. The source is an adult in good health.

This clone was seen only once. The V call is TRBV5-1, the J call TRBJ2-1; D remains unclear. V shed 4 bases and J shed 1 base, with 15 bases lying between them. CDR1 and CDR2 from the germline V gene are SGHRS and YFSETQ. The CDR3 runs 16 residues. In DNA, the CDR3 is TGCGCCAGCAGCAGGATTGACGGAAGGTCCTACAATGAGCAGTTCTTC. Protein: CASSRIDGRSYNEQFF.

V gene TRBV20-1 combines with J gene TRBJ2-1, with 11 bases matching TRBD2. The CDR3 runs 17 residues. The germline gives CDR1 DFQATT, CDR2 SNEGSKA (reference sequence). Trimming took 3 bases from V and 1 from J; bases not matched to a gene: 8. The CDR3 sequence: CSASGTSGAGSYNEQFF. CDR3 bases: TGCAGTGCTAGTGGGACTAGCGGCGCAGGGTCCTACAATGAGCAGTTCTTC.